This T cell receptor beta chain is from a study of blood T cell repertoires in COVID-19. Sequencing used immunoSEQ multiplex PCR; TCRdb keeps in-frame clones, though not all of them. The table lists 45,000 or so clones, approximately 90% of them singletons. This clone has a handful of counts. This receptor was taken from a man between 65 and 79 years old with active COVID-19. Specimen: peripheral blood.

This chain's CDR3 is CATKSEGSSPLHF. CDR3 bases: TGTGCCACCAAGTCGGAGGGCTCTTCACCCCTCCACTTT. The J gene is TRBJ1-6, the V gene TRBV6-5; D is ambiguous. Germline CDR1 and CDR2: MNHEY and SVGAGI. V lost 10 bases to trimming and J lost 9 bases, with 16 bases between them. The CDR3 runs 13 residues.